This T cell receptor (beta chain) derives from a study of blood T cells in healthy people across ages. Notes on the study in general: Age showed a roughly linear inverse relationship with TCR beta diversity per million T cells. Donor CMV status was unknown, possibly confounding expanded clonotype changes.

Trimming took off 2 bases at V and 6 bases at J, with 13 bases between the two ends. From germline, CDR1 is MNHEY and CDR2 SVGAGI. This CDR3 is built from 14 residues. This clonotype showed up just once. Its antigen is unknown. Combining a sample-barcoded 5' primer with a J-beta primer mix, a second PCR ran for roughly 6 to 11 cycles. Template switching added a 12-random-nucleotide identifier to every cDNA molecule. Sequencing yielded, for each sample, at least 2.5 million paired-end reads carrying CDR3. TCRdb itself ran the 5' RACE reads through MiXCR, one entry per CDR3 protein. The table has over 1.5 million distinct CDR3 sequences, 40% to 55% seen once; the top ten hold around 2.1%.

Sequenced sample: blood. The chain employs TRBV6-5 and TRBJ2-5; tentative D call: TRBD2 (5 bases). The clonotype comes from a woman in her forties in good health. The CDR3 loop reads CASSYRGYGQTQYF. The CDR3 DNA reads TGTGCCAGCAGTTACCGGGGTTACGGTCAGACCCAGTACTTC.